The 26 T cell receptor beta chains listed next were all sequenced from one sample in a study of spatial heterogeneity in lung cancer. The time point was: sample taken at primary tumor resection. One entry per CDR3 protein results from TCRdb running MiXCR on the 5' RACE reads. The table lists a few thousand distinct CDR3 sequences, around 4.3% of them singletons. Sequencing was performed on normal lung tissue next to the tumor, taken at surgery. The receptors shown here come from a male donor with early-stage non-small cell lung cancer.

This clonotype occurred a few times. V gene TRBV7-6 combines with J gene TRBJ1-2; TRBD1 agrees at 7 bases. This CDR3 has 16 amino acids. J gave up 4 bases and V 0 bases, and 8 bases lay outside the gene matches. Germline V gene sequence: CDR1 SGHVS, CDR2 FNYEAQ. This chain's CDR3 is CASSLALRGPLYGYTF. The CDR3 nucleotides are TGTGCCAGCAGCTTAGCGCTTAGGGGGCCGCTCTATGGCTACACCTTC.

This clonotype has a count of ten or more. This chain uses TRBV20-1 with TRBJ2-5; 9 bases match TRBD1. The CDR3 contains 16 residues. CDR1 and CDR2 (germline): DFQATT, SNEGSKA (reference sequence). Unmatched junction bases numbered 12, after V lost 5 bases and J lost 2 bases. The CDR3 nucleotides read TGCAGTGCTGAAGGGCCCCGGGACAGGGCACAAGAGACCCAGTACTTC. Protein product: CSAEGPRDRAQETQYF.

This clonotype was detected many times. This chain uses TRBV6-6 with TRBJ1-1; unclear D gene. V was trimmed by 2 bases and J by 7 bases, leaving 8 bases between them. Germline CDR1 MNHNY, CDR2 SVGAGI (reference sequence). There are 12 residues in the CDR3. CDR3 bases: TGTGCCAGCAGTTACGAGTTCAGTGAAGCTTTCTTT. Residues: CASSYEFSEAFF.

This clonotype is medium-sized (0.01 to 0.1%). V is TRBV29-1 and J is TRBJ2-3; the match to TRBD2 covers 7 bases. The V segment lost 4 bases and the J segment 10 bases; nucleotides outside the gene matches: 8. CDR1 is SQVTM, CDR2 ANQGSEA, per germline. This CDR3 spans 12 amino acids. For the CDR3, the DNA is TGCAGCGTTGGCGGGAGCGACGGTTCGCAGTATTTT. Translated: CSVGGSDGSQYF.

This clonotype came up many times. This rearrangement joins TRBV27 to TRBJ1-1; TRBD1 matches at 8 bases. Germline V gene sequence: CDR1 MNHEY, CDR2 SMNVEV (reference sequence). There are 13 residues in the CDR3. Unmatched junction bases numbered 3, after V lost 4 bases and J lost 5 bases. The CDR3 nucleotides read TGTGCCAGCAGTTACAGGGGGGGGACTGAAGCTTTCTTT. This sequence encodes CASSYRGGTEAFF.

This clonotype has ten or more counts. The rearrangement joins TRBV9 to TRBJ2-7, with D perhaps matching TRBD2 (5 bases). Germline values: CDR1 SGDLS, CDR2 YYNGEE. The CDR3 sequence is 15 residues long. Trimming shortened V by 3 bases and J by 0 bases, and 13 bases separated the two germline ends. CDR3 sequence: CASSAAAGDSYEQYF. The CDR3 nucleotides read TGTGCCAGCAGCGCAGCCGCCGGGGACTCCTACGAGCAGTACTTC.

V and J are TRBV20-1 and TRBJ2-7; 10 bases line up with TRBD2. Germline V lookup: CDR1 DFQATT, CDR2 SNEGSKA (reference sequence). V shed 2 bases and J 4 bases; nucleotides not matched to a gene: 8. CDR3 length: 15 amino acids. Here the CDR3 DNA reads TGCAGTGCTAGACGGCTAGCGGGGGACCTATACGAGCAGTACTTC. Encoded protein: CSARRLAGDLYEQYF.

The V gene is TRBV10-1, the J gene TRBJ2-3; 9 bases align to TRBD2. The CDR3 runs to 14 residues. Germline trimming cut 3 bases from V and 7 bases from J; bases unmatched to any gene: 5. CDR1 is WNHNN and CDR2 is SYGVQD in the germline V gene (reference sequence). CDR3 nucleotides: TGCGCCAGCAGTGATGCGGGGGGGCTTCATACGCAGTATTTT. Amino acids: CASSDAGGLHTQYF.

This clonotype is termed medium-sized. CDR3: CASSLGTANTEAFF. In DNA, the CDR3 is TGTGCCAGCAGCCTAGGGACGGCGAACACTGAAGCTTTCTTT. The chain uses TRBV7-2 and TRBJ1-1, with TRBD1 as a possible D gene (5 bases). V was pared by 5 bases and J by 1 base, with 11 bases between. The CDR3 length is 14 residues. CDR1 SGHTA and CDR2 FQGNSA come from the germline V gene.

This sequence joins TRBV3-1 and TRBJ2-1; weak D call: TRBD1 (5 bases). CDR3 size: 16 residues. The germline gives CDR1 LGHDT, CDR2 YNNKEL (reference sequence). The V end lost 0 bases, the J end lost 8 bases, and 17 bases lay between the germline ends. CDR3 sequence: CASSQDRAGCMDEQFF. The CDR3 DNA reads as TGTGCCAGCAGCCAAGATAGGGCAGGGTGTATGGATGAGCAGTTCTTC.

This clonotype was detected ten times or more. The V and J genes are TRBV21-1 and TRBJ1-4; the table gives TRBD1 as D, unverified against the DNA. TRBV21-1 is reported as a pseudogene. The CDR3 length is 14 residues. The CDR3 DNA is TGTGCCAGAAAGCCGGGACAGGGTAATGAAAAACTGTTTTTT. Protein product: CARKPGQGNEKLFF.

This clonotype has a count of ten or more. This chain links TRBV11-2 with TRBJ2-1; 7 bases agree with TRBD2. Germline CDR1 SGHAT, CDR2 FQNNGV. V was clipped by 3 bases and J by 5 bases; unmatched bases: 4. This CDR3 comprises 14 residues. The CDR3 region is CASSLNLADNEQFF. The DNA of the CDR3 is TGTGCCAGCAGCTTGAACCTAGCGGACAATGAGCAGTTCTTC.

This clonotype is medium-sized within its sample. J is TRBJ1-1 and V is TRBV29-1; D gene uncertain. CDR1 is SQVTM, CDR2 ANQGSEA, per germline. V lost 5 bases and J lost 1, with 11 bases in between. The length of the CDR3 is 13 residues. The CDR3 DNA sequence: TGCAGCGTTAATCCCGTTGGGAACACTGAAGCTTTCTTT. Residues: CSVNPVGNTEAFF. Full variable domain (outside the CDR3, taken from reference TRBV29-1 and TRBJ1-1): SAVISQKPSRDICQRGTSLTIQCQVDSQVTMMFWYRQQPGQSLTLIATANQGSEATYESGFVIDKFPISRPNLTFSTLTVSNMSPEDSSIYLCSVNPVGNTEAFFGQGTRLTVV.

The chain joins TRBV5-6 to TRBJ1-6; no clear D. Deletions cut 0 bases from V and 6 bases from J, with 13 bases between. The CDR3 consists of 16 residues. Germline V gene data show CDR1 as SGHDT and CDR2 as YYEEEE. This chain's CDR3 is CASSLDALASNSPLHF. The CDR3 bases are TGTGCCAGCAGCTTGGACGCACTAGCAAGTAATTCACCCCTCCACTTT.

The V call is TRBV5-1, the J call TRBJ2-5; the match to TRBD1 covers 8 bases. Trimming removed 0 bases from V and 3 bases from J; junction bases left unmatched: 4. Germline V gene sequence: CDR1 SGHRS, CDR2 YFSETQ. The CDR3 loop spans 15 amino acids. CDR3: CASSLEGQEKETQYF. The CDR3 nucleotides read TGCGCCAGCAGCTTGGAGGGACAGGAGAAAGAGACCCAGTACTTC.

This clonotype has a handful of counts. A much larger clone is a single base away; this may be a read error. V is TRBV2 and J is TRBJ1-1; D is unclear. Germline V gene sequence: CDR1 SNHLY, CDR2 FYNNEI. V was shortened by 9 bases and J by 3 bases, with 14 bases between the two germline ends. This CDR3 has 13 amino acids. The CDR3 sequence: CASIQEWDTEAFF. CDR3 in DNA: TGTGCCAGTATCCAGGAGTGGGACACTGAAGCTTTCTTT.

By share of the sample, this clonotype is medium-sized. The J gene is TRBJ1-5, the V gene TRBV10-3, with TRBD1 as a possible D gene (5 bases). The CDR3 is 13 amino acids. V lost 2 bases and J 7 bases, leaving 9 bases between the germline ends. Germline-derived CDR1 and CDR2 are ENHRY and SYGVKD. CDR3 in amino acids: CAISEAGSQPQHF. CDR3 nucleotides: TGTGCCATCAGTGAGGCAGGGAGCCAGCCCCAGCATTTT.

This clonotype has ten or more counts. This rearrangement joins TRBV12-3 or TRBV12-4 to TRBJ2-3, with D possibly being TRBD2 (6 bases). V was clipped by 6 bases and J by 8 bases, with 15 bases between them. This CDR3 spans 13 amino acids. In DNA, the CDR3 is TGTGCCAGCAGCCCACTGATCGGGGGTACGCAGTATTTT. Its translation: CASSPLIGGTQYF.

This clonotype occurred many times. V gene TRBV27 combines with J gene TRBJ1-1; D is possibly TRBD1 (5 bases). Germline V gene data show CDR1 as MNHEY and CDR2 as SMNVEV (reference sequence). The CDR3 consists of 12 residues. The V end lost 6 bases, the J end lost 4 bases, and 9 bases lay between the germline ends. CDR3 nucleotides: TGTGCCAGCAGGGGGGTAGGCACTGAAGCTTTCTTT. This codes for CASRGVGTEAFF.

This clonotype appeared many times. The V gene is TRBV18, the J gene TRBJ1-5; the match to TRBD1 covers 8 bases. This CDR3 spans 16 amino acids. Trimming cost V 3 bases and J 4 bases; bases outside gene matches: 8. From germline, CDR1 is KGHSH and CDR2 LQKENI. The CDR3 DNA reads as TGTGCCAGCTCACCCTCAGACAGGGGAGCAAATCAGCCCCAGCATTTT. Encoded protein: CASSPSDRGANQPQHF.

This clonotype was recorded at least ten times. The V and J genes are TRBV30 and TRBJ2-1; 8 nucleotides match TRBD2. V was pared by 5 bases and J by 4 bases, with 4 bases of the junction left unmatched. In germline, CDR1 is GTSNPN, CDR2 SVGIG (reference sequence). The CDR3 spans 13 residues. This chain's CDR3 is CAWRGGGYNEQFF. The CDR3 DNA follows: TGTGCCTGGCGGGGGGGGGGTTACAATGAGCAGTTCTTC.

This clonotype was observed at least ten times. The chain carries TRBV5-4 and TRBJ2-7, with D possibly being TRBD1 or TRBD2 (6 bases each). Looked up from germline, CDR1 is SGHNT and CDR2 is YYREEE (reference sequence). The CDR3 runs 13 residues. Trimming took 0 bases from V and 6 from J, leaving 10 bases between them. The CDR3 is CASSLARGPEQYF. The DNA for the CDR3 is TGTGCCAGCAGCTTGGCCCGGGGGCCCGAGCAGTACTTC.

This clonotype was counted between two and nine times. V and J are TRBV5-4 and TRBJ1-2, with D perhaps TRBD1 (6 bases). The CDR3 spans 15 residues. V gave up 0 bases and J gave up 6 bases, with 15 bases separating them. Germline lookup yields CDR1 SGHNT and CDR2 YYREEE (reference sequence). CDR3 sequence (DNA): TGTGCCAGCAGCTTGGACACCCGGGGGCAGGATGGCTACACCTTC. Protein: CASSLDTRGQDGYTF. Together with reference TRBV5-4 and TRBJ1-2, the CDR3 gives the full variable domain: ETGVTQSPTHLIKTRGQQVTLRCSSQSGHNTVSWYQQALGQGPQFIFQYYREEENGRGNFPPRFSGLQFPNYSSELNVNALELDDSALYLCASSLDTRGQDGYTFGSGTRLTVV.

In its sample, this clonotype was seen many times. Here the CDR3 DNA reads TGCAGTGCTAGAGATGAGGGTGAGCAGTTCTTC. It is translated as CSARDEGEQFF. The J gene is TRBJ2-1, the V gene TRBV20-1; D is perhaps TRBD2 (5 bases). Per the germline V gene, CDR1 is DFQATT and CDR2 is SNEGSKA (reference sequence). Trimming removed 0 bases from V and 9 bases from J, with 6 bases in between. This CDR3 contains 11 residues.

This chain joins TRBV27 and TRBJ2-7, with D uncertain. The CDR3 is made up of 14 amino acids. V gave up 0 bases and J gave up 3 bases, with 9 bases separating them. Germline CDR1 reads MNHEY; CDR2 reads SMNVEV (reference sequence). The DNA for the CDR3 is TGTGCCAGCAGTTTATCGGTACAGAGCTACGAGCAGTACTTC. Its protein product is CASSLSVQSYEQYF.

This clonotype was seen many times. The J gene is TRBJ1-5, the V gene TRBV4-2; unclear D gene. CDR1 LGHNA and CDR2 YNFKEQ come from the germline V gene. The CDR3 is made up of 13 amino acids. V was trimmed by 0 bases and J by 6 bases, leaving 6 bases between them. The chain's CDR3 is CASSQDRLQPQHF. DNA for the CDR3: TGTGCCAGCAGCCAAGATCGTCTTCAGCCCCAGCATTTT.